This record concerns one T cell receptor (beta chain) sequence. Antigen: not known. These data belong to a study of cytomegalovirus exposure and HLA in healthy donors. Study overall: In an early release, HLA-typed donors contributed tens of millions of unique TCR sequences.

Both 60 Vbeta primers and 13 Jbeta primers went into the PCR. Measured with immunoSEQ multiplex PCR; TCRdb has only the in-frame clones, and not every one. The sample holds fewer than 95,000 clones, 70% to 80% seen once. Study-wide results and limits: Associated with HLA alleles at 0.05 false discovery rate in a later analysis were 17,000 or so TCR beta sequences. In vitro checks showed that a few CMV-associated chains really do target CMV antigens.

Sequences were obtained from PBMCs. This receptor was obtained from a man aged 25-45 years in good health and CMV-seronegative.

CDR3: CAIPGQGAHGYTF. DNA for the CDR3: TGTGCCATTCCGGGACAGGGGGCTCATGGCTACACCTTC. The chain joins TRBV6-1 to TRBJ1-2; 12 bases agree with TRBD1. This CDR3 has 13 amino acids. Germline V gives CDR1 MNHNS, CDR2 SASEGT. Trimming at V came to 10 bases and at J to 6 bases, leaving 6 bases not matched to a gene.